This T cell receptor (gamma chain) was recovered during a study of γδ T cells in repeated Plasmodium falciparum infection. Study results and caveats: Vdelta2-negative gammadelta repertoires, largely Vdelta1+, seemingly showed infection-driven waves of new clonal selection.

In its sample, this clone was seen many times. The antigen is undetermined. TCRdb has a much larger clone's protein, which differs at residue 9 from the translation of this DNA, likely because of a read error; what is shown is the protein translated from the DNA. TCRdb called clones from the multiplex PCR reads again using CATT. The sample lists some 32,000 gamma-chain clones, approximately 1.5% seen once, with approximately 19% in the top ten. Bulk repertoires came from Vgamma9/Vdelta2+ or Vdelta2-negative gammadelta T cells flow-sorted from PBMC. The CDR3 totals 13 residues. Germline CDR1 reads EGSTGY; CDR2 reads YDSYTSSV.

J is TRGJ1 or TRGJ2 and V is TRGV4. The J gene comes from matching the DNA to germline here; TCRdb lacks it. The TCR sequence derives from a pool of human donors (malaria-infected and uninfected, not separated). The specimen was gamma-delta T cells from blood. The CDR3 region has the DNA TGTGCCACCTGGGGACCGAATTATTTTAAGAAACTCTTT. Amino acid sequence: CATWGPNYFKKLF.